This TCR beta chain was captured by sequencing in a study of blood T cell repertoires in COVID-19. Study as a whole: From T cells, B-cell-depleted T cells, or PBMCs came the material, which was cDNA or gDNA.

This CDR3 region has 14 residues. V shed 4 bases and J shed 3 bases, with 14 bases lying between them. The V gene's germline CDR1 is SGDLS and CDR2 YYNGEE. In the source study's methods: Nucleated cell number was recorded as an estimate derived from reference gene primer amplification. Method: immunoSEQ multiplex PCR; TCRdb's copy keeps in-frame clones and lacks some. V, J and clone size are taken as reported in that table, and D and trimming were inferred from the DNA itself. The data contain around 150,000 clones, around four fifths of them singletons. Participants were aged 18 to 89 years from roughly 25 US areas. All recovered Cohort 3 donors got two negative PCRs, got clearance, or saw symptom resolution.

The source of this sequence is a woman aged 40 to 55 who had recovered from COVID-19. V gene TRBV9 combines with J gene TRBJ2-7; possible D gene TRBD2, 6 bases. Sequences were obtained from PBMCs or T cells enriched from blood (not recorded which). This CDR3 reads CASSSTPSDYEQYF. In nucleotides, the CDR3 is TGTGCCAGCAGCTCGACCCCTAGCGACTACGAGCAGTACTTC.